Below, 27 T cell receptor beta chains from the same sample are listed, as sequenced in a study of T cell changes during pregnancy in multiple sclerosis. Sequenced by immunoSEQ multiplex PCR; TCRdb stores in-frame clones only, minus some. The sample holds about 36,000 clones, 93% seen once. The source material was CD4+ T cells from peripheral blood mononuclear cells, sampled in the first trimester of pregnancy. These receptors were obtained from a female donor with multiple sclerosis, enrolled in a pregnancy study.

The V and J genes are TRBV7-7 and TRBJ2-2; D gene ambiguous. With 1 base removed from V and 6 bases from J, the gap between germline ends came to 15 bases. CDR3 size: 16 residues. CDR1 and CDR2 (germline): SSHAT, FNYEAQ (reference sequence). Here the CDR3 reads CASSLGPGSQAGELFF. DNA for the CDR3: TGTGCCAGCAGCTTAGGGCCCGGATCTCAGGCCGGGGAGCTGTTTTTT. Using reference TRBV7-7 and TRBJ2-2 for the parts outside the CDR3, the full variable domain is GAGVSQSPRYKVTKRGQDVTLRCDPISSHATLYWYQQALGQGPEFLTYFNYEAQPDKSGLPSDRFSAERPEGSISTLTIQRTEQRDSAMYRCASSLGPGSQAGELFFGEGSRLTVL.

The rearrangement links TRBV2 to TRBJ2-5; maybe TRBD1 (5 bases). CDR3 size: 14 residues. The V end lost 8 bases, the J end lost 0 bases, and 13 bases lay between the germline ends. Germline V gives CDR1 SNHLY, CDR2 FYNNEI. Here the CDR3 reads CASAAGQYQETQYF. Written as DNA, the CDR3 is TGTGCCAGCGCGGCAGGGCAGTACCAAGAGACCCAGTACTTC.

The rearrangement joins TRBV28 to TRBJ1-2, with D maybe TRBD1 (6 bases). The germline V and J ends were trimmed by 6 bases and 8 bases, with 13 bases remaining between them. CDR1 MDHEN and CDR2 SYDVKM come from the germline V gene. This CDR3 contains 12 residues. CDR3 nucleotides: TGTGCCAGCAGACCGGGACAATACGGCTACACCTTC. Its translation is CASRPGQYGYTF.

This clone showed up just once. The chain couples TRBV7-2 to TRBJ1-2; D uncertain. The V gene lost 1 base and the J gene lost 4 bases, with 7 bases spanning the gap. Germline V gene data show CDR1 as SGHTA and CDR2 as FQGNSA. The CDR3 runs 13 residues. This CDR3 reads CASSLGQIYGYTF. The CDR3 nucleotides are TGTGCCAGCAGCTTAGGGCAGATCTATGGCTACACCTTC.

The rearrangement links TRBV2 to TRBJ2-7; 9 nucleotides line up with TRBD1. V shed 10 bases, J shed 4 bases, and the junction held 11 bases outside the gene matches. Germline V gives CDR1 SNHLY, CDR2 FYNNEI. The CDR3 contains 14 residues. Here the CDR3 reads CATSPGQGRYEQYF. CDR3 bases: TGTGCCACCTCTCCGGGACAGGGCCGTTACGAGCAGTACTTC.

This clone was recorded only once. This sequence joins TRBV10-3 and TRBJ1-6; the match to TRBD1 covers 7 bases. CDR3 length equals 14 residues. The germline V gene encodes CDR1 ENHRY and CDR2 SYGVKD. V lost 7 bases and J lost 7; bases outside the gene matches: 7. DNA for the CDR3: TGTGCCATCAACAGACAGGGCCAGAATTCACCCCTCCACTTT. Its protein product is CAINRQGQNSPLHF.

For this clone: The sample has other DNA sequences that encode this CDR3 too. DNA for the CDR3: TGTGCCAGCAGCGTAGGTTTGGCGGGAGCGGCAGATACGCAGTATTTT. Its translation is CASSVGLAGAADTQYF. The rearrangement joins TRBV9 to TRBJ2-3; 7 positions match TRBD2. The germline V gene has CDR1 SGDLS and CDR2 YYNGEE. The CDR3 is made up of 16 amino acids. The junction had 8 bases not matched to a gene; V was cut back by 0 bases and J by 4 bases.

The rearrangement joins TRBV14 to TRBJ1-2; no clear D. The CDR3 covers 16 residues. Deletions cut 3 bases from V and 0 bases from J, with 14 bases between. Germline V CDR1 and CDR2: SGHDN, FVKESK. CDR3 residues: CASSHGKRDANYGYTF. The CDR3 DNA reads as TGTGCCAGCAGCCACGGGAAAAGGGATGCTAACTATGGCTACACCTTC.

The count of this clone is one. CDR3 region: CASSLISPGGSGPQHF. The CDR3 DNA reads as TGTGCCAGCAGTTTAATTTCTCCGGGGGGGTCTGGGCCCCAGCATTTT. The chain has TRBV27 and TRBJ1-5; perhaps TRBD1 as D (5 bases). V was cut by 2 bases and J by 9 bases, with 20 bases left in between. This CDR3 is built from 16 residues. The germline CDR1 and CDR2 sequences are MNHEY and SMNVEV (reference sequence).

The chain carries TRBV5-1 and TRBJ1-1; D unclear. CDR1 SGHRS and CDR2 YFSETQ come from the germline V gene. V gave up 0 bases and J gave up 0 bases, with 15 bases separating them. The CDR3 is made up of 17 amino acids. The DNA of the CDR3 is TGCGCCAGCAGCTTGGCAAAACAGACAACGCTGAACACTGAAGCTTTCTTT. It translates to CASSLAKQTTLNTEAFF.

The J gene is TRBJ2-1, the V gene TRBV14; 8 bases fit TRBD2. The CDR3 totals 15 residues. Germline CDR1 and CDR2: SGHDN and FVKESK. Trimming cost V 0 bases and J 9 bases; bases outside gene matches: 7. CDR3 loop: CASSQDRLAYAEQFF. DNA for the CDR3: TGTGCCAGCAGCCAAGATAGACTAGCGTACGCTGAGCAGTTCTTC.

The rearrangement joins TRBV2 to TRBJ2-7; 9 nucleotides line up with TRBD1. J was trimmed by 2 bases and V by 6 bases; bases with no gene match: 2. This CDR3 is built from 13 residues. In germline, CDR1 is SNHLY, CDR2 FYNNEI. CDR3 in DNA: TGTGCCAGCAGGAGGGACAGGGCCTACGAGCAGTACTTC. Translated: CASRRDRAYEQYF.

This clone was seen a single time. The gene calls are TRBV9 and TRBJ1-2; D remains unclear. This CDR3 spans 13 amino acids. The ends were cut back, 4 bases at V and 4 bases at J, with 11 bases in the middle. Germline CDR1 is SGDLS and CDR2 is YYNGEE. The CDR3 coding sequence is TGTGCCAGCAGCCGTCCGGGGTCCTATGGCTACACCTTC. It specifies CASSRPGSYGYTF.

CDR3 bases: TGTGCCAGCAGTCTGGACAGGGCAAGAGAGGAGTACTTC. Translating gives CASSLDRAREEYF. This chain uses TRBV7-8 with TRBJ2-5; 8 nucleotides line up with TRBD1. Germline-derived CDR1 and CDR2 are SGHVS and FQNEAQ. The CDR3 is 13 amino acids. The ends lost 6 bases at V and 12 bases at J; junction bases unmatched: 12.

The chain combines TRBV29-1 with TRBJ2-1; 7 bases fit TRBD1. This CDR3 has 11 amino acids. Trimming cost V 6 bases and J 10 bases; bases outside gene matches: 6. Germline assignment: CDR1 SQVTM and CDR2 ANQGSEA. The CDR3 loop is CSVVGQTEQFF. CDR3 nucleotide sequence: TGCAGCGTCGTGGGACAGACGGAGCAGTTCTTC.

V gene TRBV11-2 combines with J gene TRBJ1-2; a possible D gene is TRBD1 (5 bases). The CDR3 consists of 13 residues. Germline CDR1 SGHAT, CDR2 FQNNGV. V gave up 3 bases and J gave up 4 bases, with 9 bases separating them. In DNA form, the CDR3 reads TGTGCCAGCAGCTTCCCAGGGATCTATGGCTACACCTTC. As protein: CASSFPGIYGYTF.

The chain couples TRBV9 to TRBJ1-2; 7 bases are a match to TRBD1. The CDR3 loop spans 16 amino acids. Germline CDR1 reads SGDLS; CDR2 reads YYNGEE. J gave up 3 bases and V 0 bases, and 8 bases lay outside the gene matches. The CDR3, as DNA: TGTGCCAGCAGCGTAGCTTCGACAGGGAATGACTATGGCTACACCTTC. Its protein product is CASSVASTGNDYGYTF.

This chain uses TRBV10-3 with TRBJ2-2; 9 nucleotides line up with TRBD2. V was pared by 6 bases and J by 4 bases, with 6 bases of the junction left unmatched. CDR1 ENHRY and CDR2 SYGVKD come from the germline V gene. The CDR3 runs to 15 residues. The CDR3 protein is CAIRAGGSATGELFF. The CDR3 region has the DNA TGTGCCATCAGGGCGGGAGGGTCGGCCACCGGGGAGCTGTTTTTT.

The chain couples TRBV18 to TRBJ2-2, with 11 bases identical to TRBD2. This CDR3 is built from 17 residues. CDR1 is KGHSH, CDR2 LQKENI, per germline. Germline trimming cut 5 bases from V and 2 bases from J; bases unmatched to any gene: 7. CDR3 nucleotide sequence: TGTGCCAGCTCAACTACGACTAGCGGGATAAACACCGGGGAGCTGTTTTTT. Protein sequence: CASSTTTSGINTGELFF.

This chain links TRBV7-9 with TRBJ1-1; 7 bases agree with TRBD1. Unmatched junction bases numbered 12, after V lost 5 bases and J lost 3 bases. In germline, CDR1 is SEHNR, CDR2 FQNEAQ (reference sequence). The CDR3 loop spans 16 amino acids. CDR3 nucleotides: TGTGCCAGCAGCCGTTACGAGGGTCAGGGGGACACTGAAGCTTTCTTT. It yields the protein CASSRYEGQGDTEAFF. Full variable domain (outside the CDR3, taken from reference TRBV7-9 and TRBJ1-1): DTGVSQNPRHKITKRGQNVTFRCDPISEHNRLYWYRQTLGQGPEFLTYFQNEAQLEKSRLLSDRFSAERPKGSFSTLEIQRTEQGDSAMYLCASSRYEGQGDTEAFFGQGTRLTVV.

The chain is built from TRBV28 and TRBJ1-1; no clear D gene. Trimming took 3 bases from V and 0 from J, leaving 5 bases between them. This CDR3 has 13 residues. Germline CDR1 reads MDHEN; CDR2 reads SYDVKM. The CDR3 coding sequence is TGTGCCAGCAGTTTCGACATGAACACTGAAGCTTTCTTT. It specifies CASSFDMNTEAFF.

The chain joins TRBV2 to TRBJ2-3, with 7 bases lining up with TRBD2. Germline lookup yields CDR1 SNHLY and CDR2 FYNNEI. V gave up 5 bases and J gave up 0 bases; unmatched junction bases: 8. This CDR3 has 16 amino acids. CDR3 sequence reads: CASSSRLRESTDTQYF. CDR3 DNA: TGTGCCAGCAGTTCTCGGCTGCGGGAGAGCACAGATACGCAGTATTTT.

This clone was counted once. The chain links TRBV4-3 to TRBJ1-2, with D possibly matching TRBD1 (6 bases). Looked up from germline, CDR1 is LGHNA and CDR2 is YSLEER. This CDR3 has 15 amino acids. Between the trimmed V and J ends, which lost 1 base and 3 bases, there was a span of 12 bases. The CDR3: CASSQAQGLDYGYTF. The CDR3, as DNA: TGCGCCAGCAGCCAAGCCCAGGGGTTGGACTATGGCTACACCTTC.

V usage is TRBV2 and J usage is TRBJ1-1; the D gene is possibly TRBD1 (5 bases). Germline V gene lookup returns CDR1 SNHLY and CDR2 FYNNEI. CDR3 length equals 13 residues. V was cut by 8 bases and J by 8 bases, with 18 bases left in between. The DNA for the CDR3 is TGTGCCAGCGGGGGGGGAGGGACGAAGGAAGCTTTCTTT. Its translation is CASGGGGTKEAFF. Full variable domain (remainder filled in from reference TRBV2 and TRBJ1-1): EPEVTQTPSHQVTQMGQEVILRCVPISNHLYFYWYRQILGQKVEFLVSFYNNEISEKSEIFDDQFSVERPDGSNFTLKIRSTKLEDSAMYFCASGGGGTKEAFFGQGTRLTVV.

This chain uses TRBV4-3 with TRBJ2-5, with D possibly TRBD2 on 6 matching bases. The V gene's germline CDR1 is LGHNA and CDR2 YSLEER. The germline V and J ends were trimmed by 6 bases and 4 bases, with 12 bases remaining between them. The CDR3 has 13 amino acids. DNA for the CDR3: TGCGCCAGCAGTCGGGACTTTAGAGAGACCCAGTACTTC. Translation gives CASSRDFRETQYF.

This chain connects TRBV27 to TRBJ2-1; 11 bases are a match to TRBD2. Germline V lookup: CDR1 MNHEY, CDR2 SMNVEV (reference sequence). Trimming at V came to 3 bases and at J to 13 bases, leaving 5 bases not matched to a gene. CDR3 size: 13 residues. The CDR3 protein is CASSFPGLADQFF. The CDR3 DNA follows: TGTGCCAGCAGTTTCCCGGGACTAGCGGATCAGTTCTTC.

This chain connects TRBV19 to TRBJ1-1; D remains unclear. V lost 4 bases and J lost 0, with 9 bases in between. Germline CDR1 and CDR2: LNHDA and SQIVND (reference sequence). The CDR3 spans 14 residues. CDR3 in DNA: TGTGCCAGTAGTAAGGACTTTCTGAACACTGAAGCTTTCTTT. Residues: CASSKDFLNTEAFF.